This T cell receptor (beta chain) was identified during a study of blood T cell repertoires in COVID-19. Study as a whole: Spain, Italy and the United States supplied samples that represented acute and convalescent COVID-19. PBMCs, B-cell-depleted T cells, or T cells provided the cDNA or gDNA that made up the material.

This CDR3 has 12 residues. The V end lost 1 base, the J end lost 7 bases, and 10 bases lay between the germline ends. The germline gives CDR1 SQVTM, CDR2 ANQGSEA. Authors' processing steps: Estimates of nucleated cell counts were drawn from the amplification of reference gene primers. Measured with immunoSEQ multiplex PCR; TCRdb has only the in-frame clones, and not every one. That table furnishes V, J and clone size, whereas the DNA furnished D and trimming. The profile covers 80,000 or so clones, with 80% appearing a single time and around 4.8% taken by the ten largest. Sequenced: peripheral blood. J is TRBJ1-2 and V is TRBV29-1; TRBD1 is a possible D gene (5 bases). The receptor was isolated from a woman in her seventies with acute or convalescent COVID-19. The CDR3 is CSVEGQRGGYTF. CDR3 in DNA: TGCAGCGTTGAAGGACAGCGTGGTGGCTACACCTTC.